This TCR beta chain was captured by sequencing in a study of blood T cells in healthy people across ages. PCR was performed a second time for roughly 7 to 11 cycles using a sample-barcoded 5' primer and a J-beta primer mix. A single record per CDR3 protein comes from TCRdb applying MiXCR to the 5' RACE reads. The data show approximately 940,000 distinct CDR3 sequences, with around 48% seen just once and around an eighth held by the top ten. Every donor contributed around 10 milliliters of peripheral blood by blood draw. Notes on this clonotype: The antigen is not known.

The study, taken as a whole, reports: TCR beta diversity, measured per million T cells, fell in a roughly linear way with age.

Looked up from germline, CDR1 is MNHEY and CDR2 is SMNVEV (reference sequence). The CDR3 length is 15 residues. Trimming removed 6 bases from V and 6 bases from J, with 18 bases in between. This clonotype originated in a man aged 25-45 years in good health. What was sequenced was blood. The rearrangement joins TRBV27 to TRBJ2-1; D is ambiguous. The CDR3 sequence: CASSTGLGLGNEQFF. The DNA of the CDR3 is TGTGCCAGCAGCACCGGCCTGGGTCTAGGCAATGAGCAGTTCTTC.